The clone carrying this TCR beta chain was counted ten times or more. The target antigen is unknown. From the reads, TCRdb called clonotypes with MiXCR, one entry per CDR3 protein. The profile covers approximately 1,000,000 distinct CDR3 sequences, with 30% to 40% appearing a single time and around an eighth taken by the ten largest. The CDR3 is 16 residues long. Trimming removed 3 bases from V and 5 bases from J; junction bases left unmatched: 10. Germline V gene data show CDR1 as SGHVS and CDR2 as FQNEAQ. The data stem from a study of T cell repertoires in cytomegalovirus infection. Looking at the study overall: In public TCR beta signatures, there were indications of both CMV infection and matching HLA type.

The sequencing used cultured CD8+ T cells from PBMCs, collected from culture after CMV antigen stimulation. The chain links TRBV7-8 to TRBJ2-7, with TRBD1 matching over 10 bases. The TCR sequence derives from a human donor in good health (CMV status not recorded). Some clones in this sample may be carry-over from other donors' samples. The CDR3 bases are TGTGCCAGCAGCTTCTCTCGACAGGGGGCTCGGGACGAGCAGTACTTC. Residues: CASSFSRQGARDEQYF.